This paragraph reports one T cell receptor (beta chain). Its target antigen remains unknown. The sample holds no much larger clone one base away, and base qualities are not on file. The data derive from a study of cytotoxic CD8 clonotypes in ibrutinib-treated CLL (dated by TCRdb to about 2021). Broadly, across the study: The cohort had about a dozen relapsed/refractory and approximately 15 treatment-naive patients; around 17 were IGHV unmutated. Responses were partial in around 24 patients and complete in 2; after median approximately 5.5 years follow-up, some 15 stayed in remission and roughly twelve progressed. The response samples were drawn at a median of roughly twelve months into treatment, with a range of about 6 to 36 months. Samples averaged about 260,000 productive templates and approximately 100,000 productive rearrangements. Longitudinal samples were available for about 30% of the 86 trial participants. Cryopreserved peripheral blood mononuclear cells were obtained before treatment, at response, and at either sustained remission or disease progression. All remission and progressive disease samples were collected while patients were still receiving ibrutinib. Results and caveats for the whole study, not just this receptor: Baseline clonality was found to be higher than that of age-matched healthy donors and was strongly correlated with circulating CD8+ T-cell counts. Clonality increased at ibrutinib response, stayed stable in sustained remission, and fell back toward baseline at progression. Lymph node repertoires were not examined, and the timing of sampling was not matched between patients in sustained remission and those whose disease progressed. Public clonotypes were rare and either shrank or stayed stable during treatment, and the rise in clonality at ibrutinib response reflected expansion of private clonotypes.

The V end loses 4 bases and the J end loses 7 bases, and a stretch of 11 bases separates them. The CDR3 starts with the cysteine, ends with the phenylalanine, and has 13 residues. Of the read, only the CDR3 DNA is kept; its 39 bases are in frame from base 1. The germline V gene (reference sequence) sets CDR1 to LNHDA and CDR2 to SQIVND. The sample's time point label, decoded: progressive disease on ibrutinib. For TCR beta library preparation, 1.5 to 2 micrograms of genomic DNA were isolated from cryopreserved PBMCs. Longitudinal blood samples from CLL patients receiving ibrutinib monotherapy were subjected to high-throughput TCR beta sequencing. Patients were enrolled in a phase 2 open-label single-center ibrutinib monotherapy trial. On a MiSeq, deep resolution sequencing aimed for a depth between 1 in 1 million and 1 in 200,000 T cells, with each clonotype covered about 9.2x on average. The immunoSEQ hsTCRB Kit was used to generate the TCR beta libraries. In the original analysis: ImmunoSEQ Data Assistant and ImmunoSEQ Analyzer were used for data analysis, and V, D and J genes were assigned according to IMGT definitions. Clonality, with values ranging from 0 to 1, was calculated as one minus the normalized Shannon entropy of productive rearrangement frequencies. Only overrepresented clonotypes making up at least 0.05% of the repertoire of each patient were included in the public clonotype analysis. Some 13 repertoires from age-matched healthy donors, obtained from immuneACCESS, served as clonality controls. Here the immuneACCESS table is served through TCRdb, limited to in-frame sequences with V and J called. Missing clones are a known gap in these copies; in checked studies unresolved V genes cover under half, and the rest lacks a known reason. Clonal size and the V and J genes are those of that table, whereas D and trimming came from the DNA. The sample profile shows tens of thousands of clones; about 64% of them were found once. The ten top clones hold around 17% of the sample.

The chain uses TRBV19 and TRBJ2-1; TRBD2 is perhaps the D gene, given 6 matching bases. Specimen: PBMCs, collected at disease progression, from a patient treated with ibrutinib. This receptor was taken from a human donor with chronic lymphocytic leukemia. The DNA sequence follows: TGTGCCAGTAGTAAGGTAGCGGAGAATGAGCAGTTCTTC. This gives the protein CASSKVAENEQFF.